This TCR beta chain was identified in a study of OX40 agonist ivuxolimab in advanced cancers. Study findings and constraints: At 0.1 to 3.0 mg/kg and by week 6, CD4+ and CD8+ T cells in the blood had expanded clonally.

CDR3 length: 14 amino acids. Looked up from germline, CDR1 is SGHTA and CDR2 is FQGNSA. V lost 2 bases, J lost 7 bases, and 2 bases stayed unmatched. The data were produced by immunoSEQ multiplex PCR, yet TCRdb's version contains in-frame clones alone and is incomplete. The data show some 59,000 clones, around 87% seen once. This clone was counted once. Its specificity is unknown. The sequence was collected from an adult with an advanced solid tumor such as melanoma, head and neck, liver or kidney cancer. This rearrangement joins TRBV7-2 to TRBJ1-4; 9 bases line up with TRBD1. The sequenced sample was CD4+ or CD8+ T cells sorted from blood, obtained in a trial of the OX40 agonist ivuxolimab. The CDR3 protein is CASSLYRGPEKLFF. The CDR3 DNA reads as TGTGCCAGCAGCTTATACAGGGGGCCTGAAAAACTGTTTTTT.